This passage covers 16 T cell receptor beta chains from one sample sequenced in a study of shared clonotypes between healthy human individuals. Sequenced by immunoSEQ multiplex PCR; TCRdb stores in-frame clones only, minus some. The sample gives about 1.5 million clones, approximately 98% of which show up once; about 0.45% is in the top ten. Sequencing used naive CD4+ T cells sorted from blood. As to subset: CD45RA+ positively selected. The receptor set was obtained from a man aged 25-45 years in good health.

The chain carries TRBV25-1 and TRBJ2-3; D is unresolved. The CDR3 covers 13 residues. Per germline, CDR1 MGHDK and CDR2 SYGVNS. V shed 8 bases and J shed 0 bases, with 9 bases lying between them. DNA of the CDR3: TGTGCCAGCCGTGCTTCCAGCACAGATACGCAGTATTTT. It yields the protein CASRASSTDTQYF.

The CDR3 loop reads CASSQEWLTNEKLFF. CDR3 in DNA: TGCGCCAGCAGCCAAGAATGGTTGACTAATGAAAAACTGTTTTTT. V usage is TRBV4-3 and J usage is TRBJ1-4; D not certain. V was clipped by 0 bases and J by 2 bases, with 7 bases between them. Per germline, CDR1 LGHNA and CDR2 YSLEER. CDR3 length equals 15 residues.

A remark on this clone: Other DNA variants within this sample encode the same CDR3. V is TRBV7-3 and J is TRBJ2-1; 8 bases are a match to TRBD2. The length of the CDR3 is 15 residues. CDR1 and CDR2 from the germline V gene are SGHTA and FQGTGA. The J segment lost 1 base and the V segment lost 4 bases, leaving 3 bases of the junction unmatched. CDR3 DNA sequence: TGTGCCAGCAGCTCAACTAGCGGTTCCTACAATGAGCAGTTCTTC. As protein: CASSSTSGSYNEQFF. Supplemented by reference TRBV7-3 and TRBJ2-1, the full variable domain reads GAGVSQTPSNKVTEKGKYVELRCDPISGHTALYWYRQSLGQGPEFLIYFQGTGAADDSGLPNDRFFAVRPEGSVSTLKIQRTERGDSAVYLCASSSTSGSYNEQFFGPGTRLTVL.

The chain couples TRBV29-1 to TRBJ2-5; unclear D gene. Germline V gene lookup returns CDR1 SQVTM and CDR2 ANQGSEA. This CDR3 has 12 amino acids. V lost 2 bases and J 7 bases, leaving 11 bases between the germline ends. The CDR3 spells CSVERLYGTQYF. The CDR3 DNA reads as TGCAGCGTTGAAAGGTTGTACGGGACCCAGTACTTC. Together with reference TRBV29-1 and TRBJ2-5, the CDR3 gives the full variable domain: SAVISQKPSRDICQRGTSLTIQCQVDSQVTMMFWYRQQPGQSLTLIATANQGSEATYESGFVIDKFPISRPNLTFSTLTVSNMSPEDSSIYLCSVERLYGTQYFGPGTRLLVL.

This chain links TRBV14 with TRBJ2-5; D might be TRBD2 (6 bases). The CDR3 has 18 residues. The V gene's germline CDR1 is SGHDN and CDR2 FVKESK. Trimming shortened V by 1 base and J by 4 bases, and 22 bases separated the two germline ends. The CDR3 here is CASSQGRVRGTSGETQYF. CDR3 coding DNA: TGTGCCAGCAGCCAAGGGAGGGTGAGGGGTACTAGTGGAGAGACCCAGTACTTC.

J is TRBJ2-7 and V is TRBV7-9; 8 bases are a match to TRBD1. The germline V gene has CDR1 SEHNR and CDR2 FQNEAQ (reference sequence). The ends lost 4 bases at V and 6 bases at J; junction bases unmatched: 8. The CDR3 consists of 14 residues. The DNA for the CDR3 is TGTGCCAGCAGCTGGGACAGGCCCCTCGGCGAGCAGTACTTC. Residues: CASSWDRPLGEQYF. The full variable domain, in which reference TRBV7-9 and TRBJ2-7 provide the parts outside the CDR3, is DTGVSQNPRHKITKRGQNVTFRCDPISEHNRLYWYRQTLGQGPEFLTYFQNEAQLEKSRLLSDRFSAERPKGSFSTLEIQRTEQGDSAMYLCASSWDRPLGEQYFGPGTRLTVT.

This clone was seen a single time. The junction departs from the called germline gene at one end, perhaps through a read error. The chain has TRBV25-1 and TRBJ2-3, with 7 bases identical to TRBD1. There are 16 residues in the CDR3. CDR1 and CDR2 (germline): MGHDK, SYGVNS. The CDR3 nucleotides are TGTGCCAGCAGTTTACACCTTGCTGCTGCCCGGGACAGACTGCATTTT. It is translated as CASSLHLAAARDRLHF.

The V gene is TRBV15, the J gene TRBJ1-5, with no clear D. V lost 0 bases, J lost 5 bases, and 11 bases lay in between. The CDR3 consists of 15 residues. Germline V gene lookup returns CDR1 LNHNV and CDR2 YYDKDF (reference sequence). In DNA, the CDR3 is TGTGCCACCAGCAGAGATATAAGTGTGGATCAGCCCCAGCATTTT. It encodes CATSRDISVDQPQHF. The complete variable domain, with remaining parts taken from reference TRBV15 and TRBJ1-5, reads DAMVIQNPRYQVTQFGKPVTLSCSQTLNHNVMYWYQQKSSQAPKLLFHYYDKDFNNEADTPDNFQSRRPNTSFCFLDIRSPGLGDTAMYLCATSRDISVDQPQHFGDGTRLSIL.

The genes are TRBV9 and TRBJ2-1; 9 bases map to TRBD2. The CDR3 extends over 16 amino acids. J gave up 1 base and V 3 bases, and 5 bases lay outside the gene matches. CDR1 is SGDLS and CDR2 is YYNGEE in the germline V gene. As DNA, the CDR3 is TGTGCCAGCAGCGCATTTAGCGGGAGATCCTACAATGAGCAGTTCTTC. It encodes CASSAFSGRSYNEQFF.

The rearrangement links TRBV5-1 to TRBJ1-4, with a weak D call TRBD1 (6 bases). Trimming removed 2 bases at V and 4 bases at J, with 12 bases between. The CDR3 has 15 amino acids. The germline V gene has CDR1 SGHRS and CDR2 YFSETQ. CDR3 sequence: CASSFKQGGNEKLFF. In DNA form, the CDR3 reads TGCGCCAGCAGCTTTAAACAGGGCGGTAATGAAAAACTGTTTTTT.

CDR3 loop: CSVRTEKNTEAFF. The CDR3 coding sequence is TGCAGCGTCCGGACAGAGAAGAACACTGAAGCTTTCTTT. V gene TRBV29-1 combines with J gene TRBJ1-1; the D gene is possibly TRBD1 (6 bases). Germline-derived CDR1 and CDR2 are SQVTM and ANQGSEA. V was clipped by 6 bases and J by 1 base, with 12 bases between them. The CDR3 runs 13 residues.

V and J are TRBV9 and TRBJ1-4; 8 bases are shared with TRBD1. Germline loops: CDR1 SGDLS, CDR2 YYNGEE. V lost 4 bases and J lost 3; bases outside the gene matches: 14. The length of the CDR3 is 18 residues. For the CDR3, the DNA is TGTGCCAGCAGCCCAGGACAGGGATCGTGGAGGGCTAATGAAAAACTGTTTTTT. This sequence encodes CASSPGQGSWRANEKLFF.

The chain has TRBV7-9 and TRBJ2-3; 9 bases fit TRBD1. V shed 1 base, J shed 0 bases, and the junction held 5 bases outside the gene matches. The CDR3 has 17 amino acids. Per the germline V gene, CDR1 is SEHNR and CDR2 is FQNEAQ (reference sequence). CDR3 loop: CASSLGWDRASTDTQYF. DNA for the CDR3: TGTGCCAGCAGCTTAGGGTGGGACAGGGCGAGCACAGATACGCAGTATTTT.

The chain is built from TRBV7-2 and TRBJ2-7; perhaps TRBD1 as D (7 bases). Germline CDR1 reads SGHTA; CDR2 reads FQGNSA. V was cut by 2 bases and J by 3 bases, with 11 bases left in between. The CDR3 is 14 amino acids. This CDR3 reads CASSLQGGIYEQYF. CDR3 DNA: TGTGCCAGCAGCTTACAGGGGGGAATCTACGAGCAGTACTTC.

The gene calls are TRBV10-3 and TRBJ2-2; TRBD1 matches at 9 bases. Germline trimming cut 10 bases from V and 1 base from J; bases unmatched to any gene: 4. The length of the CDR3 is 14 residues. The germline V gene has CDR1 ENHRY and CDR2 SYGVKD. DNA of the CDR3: TGTGCCACTCGGACAGGGGAGAACACCGGGGAGCTGTTTTTT. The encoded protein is CATRTGENTGELFF.

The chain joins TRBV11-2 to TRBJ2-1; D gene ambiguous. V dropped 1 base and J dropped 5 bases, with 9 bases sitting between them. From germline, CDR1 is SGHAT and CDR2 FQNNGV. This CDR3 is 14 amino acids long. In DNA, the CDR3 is TGTGCCAGCAGCTTAGTCGGGCGGAACAATGAGCAGTTCTTC. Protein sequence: CASSLVGRNNEQFF.